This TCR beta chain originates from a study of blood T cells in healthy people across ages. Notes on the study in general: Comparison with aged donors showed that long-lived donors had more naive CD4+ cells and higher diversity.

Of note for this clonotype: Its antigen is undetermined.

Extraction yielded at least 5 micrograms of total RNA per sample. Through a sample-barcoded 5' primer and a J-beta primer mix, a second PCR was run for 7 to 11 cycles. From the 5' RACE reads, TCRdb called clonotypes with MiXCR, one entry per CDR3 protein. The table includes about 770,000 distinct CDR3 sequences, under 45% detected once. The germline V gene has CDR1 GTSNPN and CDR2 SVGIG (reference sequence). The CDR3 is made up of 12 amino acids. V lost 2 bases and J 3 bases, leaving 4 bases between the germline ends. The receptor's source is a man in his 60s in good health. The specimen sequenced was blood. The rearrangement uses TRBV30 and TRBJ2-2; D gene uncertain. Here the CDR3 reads CAWSRDTGELFF. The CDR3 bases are TGTGCCTGGAGTAGGGACACCGGGGAGCTGTTTTTT.